This T cell receptor (beta chain) was profiled in a study of cytomegalovirus exposure and HLA in healthy donors. Study-level results: Most TCRs appeared rarely, but some public TCRs recurred in many donors. According to a subsequent analysis, TCR clusters from the first cohort were inclined to appear together in the 120 validation repertoires.

Here immunoSEQ multiplex PCR was the method, and the copy in TCRdb shows in-frame clones only, minus some. Altogether 140,000 to 150,000 clones are present, roughly 87% being singletons, with the ten largest covering 3.5% to 5.5%. This CDR3 spans 16 amino acids. CDR1 is SEHNR and CDR2 is FQNEAQ in the germline V gene (reference sequence). The V gene end was trimmed by 3 bases and the J gene end by 2 bases; junction bases not matched to a gene: 4. As for this clone: Its antigen remains unidentified.

The clonotype originates from a man aged 18-30 years in good health and CMV-seropositive. The sample taken for sequencing was PBMCs. The V and J genes are TRBV7-9 and TRBJ2-1, with 10 bases aligning to TRBD1. CDR3 loop: CASSFGDRGPYNEQFF. The DNA of the CDR3 is TGTGCCAGCAGCTTTGGGGACAGGGGTCCCTACAATGAGCAGTTCTTC.